These T cell receptor beta chains were read from a single sample in a study of blood T cells in healthy people across ages. Using its own MiXCR run on the 5' RACE reads, TCRdb lists one record per CDR3 protein. The table lists 1.5 million to 2 million distinct CDR3 sequences, roughly 30% of them singletons. Sequencing used blood. The source is a woman in her twenties or thirties in good health. CDR3s leave out the opening cysteine and the closing phenylalanine or tryptophan. Fields, in order: J gene, CDR3 length, V gene, clone size, CDR3 protein. Clone size, where shown, is once, few, many, or a class for clones that have expanded.

J: TRBJ2-1
length: 11
V: TRBV29-1
size: -
CDR3: SVSLAMVHEQF

J: TRBJ1-4
length: 10
V: TRBV29-1
size: -
CDR3: SVVRGWEKLF

J: TRBJ1-2
length: 9
V: TRBV5-5
size: -
CDR3: ASSGTSGYT

J: TRBJ2-4
length: 16
V: TRBV6-2/TRBV6-3
size: many
CDR3: ASSYSRAGQTAKNIQY

J: TRBJ1-1
length: 12
V: TRBV7-9
size: -
CDR3: ASSLGGSQTEAF

J: TRBJ1-5
length: 12
V: TRBV2
size: -
CDR3: ASGGTGSHQPQH

J: TRBJ2-2
length: 12
V: TRBV12-3/TRBV12-4
size: -
CDR3: ASTKPRNTGELF

J: TRBJ1-5
length: 16
V: TRBV4-3
size: -
CDR3: ASSQAHYSGGSNQPQH

J: TRBJ2-1
length: 16
V: TRBV10-1
size: many
CDR3: ASSGDGNGRSSYNEQF

J: TRBJ2-3
length: 12
V: TRBV9
size: few
CDR3: ASSLGGMRDTQY

J: TRBJ2-5
length: 22
V: TRBV7-3
size: -
CDR3: ASSLIGQGGVLAGGPDRQETQY

J: TRBJ1-2
length: 14
V: TRBV7-9
size: -
CDR3: ASSKNRDRSNYGYT

J: -
length: 11
V: TRBV5-1
size: -
CDR3: ASSHQTGETQY

J: TRBJ2-1
length: 12
V: TRBV6-2/TRBV6-3
size: -
CDR3: ASSIGVQRGARF

J: TRBJ2-3
length: 13
V: TRBV4-2
size: -
CDR3: ASSPQALRTDAQY

J: TRBJ2-3
length: 13
V: TRBV10-3
size: few
CDR3: AISAGASSTDTQY

J: TRBJ2-5
length: 11
V: TRBV12-3/TRBV12-4
size: many
CDR3: ASSLNRAETQY

J: TRBJ2-7
length: 13
V: TRBV5-1
size: many
CDR3: ASSPQTGDPYEQY

J: TRBJ1-1
length: 12
V: TRBV4-1
size: many
CDR3: ASSPLSGYTEAF

J: TRBJ2-7
length: 14
V: TRBV12-3/TRBV12-4
size: once
CDR3: ASSPGQGAFSYEQY

J: TRBJ1-1
length: 12
V: TRBV11-2
size: few
CDR3: ASSLGSGPSEAF

J: TRBJ2-6
length: 12
V: TRBV4-2
size: -
CDR3: ASSIGPGANVLT

J: TRBJ2-7
length: 18
V: TRBV6-2/TRBV6-3
size: -
CDR3: ASSYSTTLDSGGLLYEQY

J: TRBJ2-3
length: 14
V: TRBV7-9
size: few
CDR3: ASSSSGGRGTGTQY

J: TRBJ2-3
length: 12
V: TRBV7-3
size: -
CDR3: ASSDINGPDTQY